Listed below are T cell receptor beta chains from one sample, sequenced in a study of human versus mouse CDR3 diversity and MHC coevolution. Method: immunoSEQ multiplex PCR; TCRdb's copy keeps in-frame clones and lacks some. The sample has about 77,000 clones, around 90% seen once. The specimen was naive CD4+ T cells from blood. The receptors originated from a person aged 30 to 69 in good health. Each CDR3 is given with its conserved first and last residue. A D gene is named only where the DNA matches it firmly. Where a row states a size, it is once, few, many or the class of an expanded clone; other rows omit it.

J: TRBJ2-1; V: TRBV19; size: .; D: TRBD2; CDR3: CASRKTSGGNNEQFF; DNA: TGTGCCAGTAGGAAGACTAGCGGGGGGAACAATGAGCAGTTCTTC
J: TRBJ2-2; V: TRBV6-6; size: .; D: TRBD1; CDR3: CASGGTGSNTGELFF; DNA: TGTGCCAGCGGGGGGACAGGATCGAACACCGGGGAGCTGTTTTTT
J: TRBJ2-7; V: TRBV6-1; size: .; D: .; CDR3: CASSDWNSGYEQYF; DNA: TGTGCCAGCAGTGACTGGAACTCGGGTTACGAGCAGTACTTC
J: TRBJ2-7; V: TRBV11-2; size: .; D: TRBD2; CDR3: CASSDRLAGAHEQYF; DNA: TGTGCCAGCAGCGACCGACTAGCGGGAGCTCACGAGCAGTACTTC
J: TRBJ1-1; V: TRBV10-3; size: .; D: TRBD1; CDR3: CAISVTTGAKAEAFF; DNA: TGTGCCATCAGTGTTACGACAGGGGCGAAGGCTGAAGCTTTCTTT
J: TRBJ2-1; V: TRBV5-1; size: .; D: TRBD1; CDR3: CASSLVPGQGSNEQFF; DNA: TGCGCCAGCAGCTTGGTGCCGGGACAGGGCAGCAATGAGCAGTTCTTC
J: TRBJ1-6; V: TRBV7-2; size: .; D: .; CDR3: CASSIVPPLHF; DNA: TGTGCCAGCAGCATCGTCCCACCCCTCCACTTT
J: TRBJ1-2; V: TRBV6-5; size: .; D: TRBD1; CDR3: CASSQTGEGYTF; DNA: TGTGCCAGCAGTCAGACAGGGGAAGGCTACACCTTC
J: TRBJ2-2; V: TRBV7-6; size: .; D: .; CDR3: CASSTKSLARDNTGELFF; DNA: TGTGCCAGCAGCACAAAAAGCCTAGCGAGAGACAACACCGGGGAGCTGTTTTTT
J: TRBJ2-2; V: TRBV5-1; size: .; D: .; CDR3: CASSNQTGTTGELFF; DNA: TGCGCCAGCAGTAATCAGACAGGGACTACCGGGGAGCTGTTTTTT
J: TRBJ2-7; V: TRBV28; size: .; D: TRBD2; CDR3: CASSHGTSVRYEQYF; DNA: TGTGCCAGCAGTCATGGGACTAGCGTCCGATACGAGCAGTACTTC
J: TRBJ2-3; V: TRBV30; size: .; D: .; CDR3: CAWGWGPNTDTQYF; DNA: TGTGCCTGGGGTTGGGGGCCTAACACAGATACGCAGTATTTT
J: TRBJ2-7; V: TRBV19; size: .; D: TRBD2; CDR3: CASSIAETSAEQYF; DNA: TGTGCCAGTAGTATAGCGGAGACTAGCGCCGAGCAGTACTTC
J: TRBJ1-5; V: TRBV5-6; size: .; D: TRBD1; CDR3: CASSLGQGLANNQPQHF; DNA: TGTGCCAGCAGCTTGGGACAGGGGCTAGCAAACAATCAGCCCCAGCATTTT
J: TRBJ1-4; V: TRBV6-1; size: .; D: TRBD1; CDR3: CASSERPGQLNEKLFF; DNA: TGTGCCAGCAGTGAACGACCGGGACAGCTAAATGAAAAACTGTTTTTT
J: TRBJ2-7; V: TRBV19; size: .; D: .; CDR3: CASSIARGSSYEQYF; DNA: TGTGCCAGTAGTATAGCAAGGGGAAGCTCCTACGAGCAGTACTTC
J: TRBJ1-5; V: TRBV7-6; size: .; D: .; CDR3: CASSLLGGVNQPQHF; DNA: TGTGCCAGCAGCTTATTGGGGGGGGTTAATCAGCCCCAGCATTTT
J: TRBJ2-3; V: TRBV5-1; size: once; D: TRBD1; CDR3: CASSLGTGLSTDTQYF; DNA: TGCGCCAGCAGCTTGGGGACAGGTCTAAGCACAGATACGCAGTATTTT
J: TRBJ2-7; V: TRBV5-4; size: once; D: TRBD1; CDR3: CASSSRGTVTSEQYF; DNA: TGTGCCAGCAGCTCAAGGGGGACAGTTACGAGCGAGCAGTACTTC
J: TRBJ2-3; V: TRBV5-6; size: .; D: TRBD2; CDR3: CASSLREGPGTDTQYF; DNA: TGTGCCAGCAGCTTGCGGGAGGGCCCAGGCACAGATACGCAGTATTTT
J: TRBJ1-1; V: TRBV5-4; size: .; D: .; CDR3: CASSLDNMNTEAFF; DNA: TGTGCCAGCAGCTTGGATAACATGAACACTGAAGCTTTCTTT
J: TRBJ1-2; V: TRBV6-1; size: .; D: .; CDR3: CASSEDLRDFYGYTF; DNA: TGTGCCAGCAGTGAAGATTTGAGGGATTTCTATGGCTACACCTTC
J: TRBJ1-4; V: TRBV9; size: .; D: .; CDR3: CASSASEGGKLFF; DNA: TGTGCCAGCAGCGCGTCCGAGGGCGGGAAACTGTTTTTT
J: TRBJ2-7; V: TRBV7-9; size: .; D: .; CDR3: CASSNDYGSYEQYF; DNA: TGTGCCAGCAGCAACGACTACGGGTCCTACGAGCAGTACTTC
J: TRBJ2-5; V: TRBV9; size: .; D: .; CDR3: CASSVAQRVETQYF; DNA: TGTGCCAGCAGCGTAGCCCAGCGGGTAGAGACCCAGTACTTC
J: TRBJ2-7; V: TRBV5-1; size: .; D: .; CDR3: CASSLLSSYEQYF; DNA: TGCGCCAGCAGCTTGCTCAGCTCCTACGAGCAGTACTTC
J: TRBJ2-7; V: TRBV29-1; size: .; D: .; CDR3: CSVEKGGWSGVYEQYF; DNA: TGCAGCGTTGAAAAGGGGGGTTGGAGCGGGGTCTACGAGCAGTACTTC
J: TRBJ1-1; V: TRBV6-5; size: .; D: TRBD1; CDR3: CASRGQHTEAFF; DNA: TGTGCCAGCAGGGGACAGCACACTGAAGCTTTCTTT
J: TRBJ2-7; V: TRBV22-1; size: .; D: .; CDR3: CPGSALISPRGHLYYEQYF; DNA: TGTCCTGGGAGCGCACTTATCAGCCCCAGGGGCCACCTTTACTACGAGCAGTACTTC
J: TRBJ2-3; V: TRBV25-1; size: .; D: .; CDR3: CASSDRWDTQYF; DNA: TGTGCCAGCAGTGATCGGTGGGATACGCAGTATTTT
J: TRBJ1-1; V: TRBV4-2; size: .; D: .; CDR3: CASSQVEGADTEAFF; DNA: TGTGCCAGCAGCCAAGTAGAGGGCGCGGACACTGAAGCTTTCTTT
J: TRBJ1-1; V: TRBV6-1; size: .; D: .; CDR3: CASSLHPRGDTEAFF; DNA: TGTGCCAGCAGTCTTCACCCCCGGGGGGACACTGAAGCTTTCTTT
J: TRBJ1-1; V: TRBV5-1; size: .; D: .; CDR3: CASSSLGEDTEAFF; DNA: TGCGCCAGCAGCTCGCTGGGGGAGGACACTGAAGCTTTCTTT
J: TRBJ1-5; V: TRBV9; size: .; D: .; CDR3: CASSPKQPQHF; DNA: TGTGCCAGCAGCCCCAAACAGCCCCAGCATTTT